The sequence of this T cell receptor (beta chain) was determined in a study of T cells in Graves' hyperthyroidism and ophthalmopathy. Overall study results and limits: Among thyroid clonotypes expanded above 0.001, most also appeared in blood.

This clonotype was counted a few times. Its antigen is as yet unknown. The CDR3 totals 13 residues. The germline V and J ends were trimmed by 4 bases and 3 bases, with 11 bases remaining between them. The germline CDR1 and CDR2 sequences are SGHNT and YYREEE (reference sequence). Amplification yielded TCR beta CDR3 regions, with RNA transcripts as the source. HTBI primers were employed in a first-round RT-PCR of the TCR CDR3. TCRdb ran MiXCR on the multiplex PCR reads and lists one entry per CDR3 protein. The table has hundreds of thousands of distinct CDR3 sequences, roughly 40% seen once. The material sequenced was blood. This receptor was identified in a man aged 18 to 30 with Graves' hyperthyroidism. The genes are TRBV5-4 and TRBJ2-7; D is undetermined. CDR3 DNA: TGTGCCAGCAGCACCACTCTAAACTACGAGCAGTACTTC. This gives the protein CASSTTLNYEQYF.